This is a list of T cell receptor beta chains from one sample in a study of cytomegalovirus exposure and HLA in healthy donors. Repertoires were generated with immunoSEQ multiplex PCR, while TCRdb's copy carries only in-frame clones and drops some. The data hold 150,000 to 200,000 clones, with 68% observed a single time. The specimen was PBMCs. The receptors originated from a man in his fifties in good health and CMV-seronegative. Each CDR3 is given with its conserved first and last residue. A D gene is named only where the DNA matches it firmly. Some rows mark clone size as missing; the rest say once, few, many or name a class of expanded clone.

abundance	v_gene	j_gene	d_gene	CDR3aa	CDR3nt
few	TRBV7-8	TRBJ1-2	.	CASSPSGHQANYGYTF	TGTGCCAGCAGCCCCTCGGGACACCAAGCTAACTATGGCTACACCTTC
few	TRBV6-5	TRBJ1-1	.	CASTGNTEAFF	TGTGCCAGCACAGGGAACACTGAAGCTTTCTTT
.	TRBV27	TRBJ1-5	.	CASSLREGAQPQHF	TGTGCCAGCAGTTTACGGGAGGGTGCTCAGCCCCAGCATTTT
few	TRBV7-9	TRBJ1-4	.	CASSLSAGEKLFF	TGTGCCAGCAGCTTATCGGCGGGTGAAAAACTGTTTTTT
.	TRBV4-1	TRBJ2-1	TRBD1	CASSQDLPSRGQFEQFF	TGCGCCAGCAGCCAAGATCTCCCCAGCAGGGGGCAGTTTGAGCAGTTCTTC
once	TRBV18	TRBJ2-7	.	CASSPRADDHEQYF	TGTGCCAGCTCACCACGGGCCGACGATCACGAGCAGTACTTC
once	TRBV7-9	TRBJ2-7	.	CASSYPGPLEQYF	TGTGCCAGCAGTTACCCGGGTCCACTCGAGCAGTACTTC
.	TRBV6-5	TRBJ1-4	.	CASSPRGMNEKLFF	TGTGCCAGCAGTCCTAGGGGGATGAATGAAAAACTGTTTTTT
.	TRBV19	TRBJ2-5	.	CASSHRGGAETQYF	TGTGCCAGTAGTCACCGAGGAGGGGCTGAGACCCAGTACTTC
.	TRBV4-1	TRBJ1-5	.	CASSPGQLYSNQPQHF	TGCGCCAGCAGCCCAGGACAGCTTTATAGCAATCAGCCCCAGCATTTT
.	TRBV29-1	TRBJ2-3	.	CSVVRILTDTQYF	TGCAGCGTTGTGAGGATTCTCACAGATACGCAGTATTTT
once	TRBV5-1	TRBJ2-7	TRBD1	CASSLIQGTSYEQYF	TGCGCCAGCAGCTTGATACAGGGGACCTCCTACGAGCAGTACTTC
.	TRBV7-9	TRBJ2-3	.	CASSLGGLRTDTQYF	TGTGCCAGCAGCTTAGGGGGCTTACGAACAGATACGCAGTATTTT
.	TRBV18	TRBJ2-7	TRBD1	CASSPPGTGVYEQYF	TGTGCCAGCTCACCGCCCGGGACAGGGGTTTACGAGCAGTACTTC
once	TRBV5-1	TRBJ2-3	.	CASSRGAGAWGDTQYF	TGCGCCAGCAGCAGAGGCGCGGGGGCCTGGGGAGATACGCAGTATTTT
few	TRBV28	TRBJ1-2	.	CASSRQNYGYTF	TGTGCCAGCAGTCGACAGAACTATGGCTACACCTTC
.	TRBV5-1	TRBJ1-6	TRBD1	CASSLSLDRGKSPLHF	TGCGCCAGCAGCCTAAGTCTGGACAGGGGGAAGTCACCCCTCCACTTT